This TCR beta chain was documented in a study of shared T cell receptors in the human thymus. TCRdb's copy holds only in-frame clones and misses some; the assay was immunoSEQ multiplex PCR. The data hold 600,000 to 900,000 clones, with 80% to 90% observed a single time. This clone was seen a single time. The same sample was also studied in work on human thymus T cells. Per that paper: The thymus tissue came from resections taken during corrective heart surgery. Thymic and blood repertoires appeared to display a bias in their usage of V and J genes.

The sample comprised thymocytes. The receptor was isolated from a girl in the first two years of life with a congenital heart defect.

CDR3 region: CASSVAPGTDTQYF. Here the CDR3 DNA reads TGTGCCAGCAGCGTGGCGCCAGGGACAGATACGCAGTATTTT. The genes are TRBV5-4 and TRBJ2-3, with a possible D match to TRBD1 (5 bases). V was shortened by 4 bases and J by 3 bases, with 12 bases between the two germline ends. Germline V gene data show CDR1 as SGHNT and CDR2 as YYREEE (reference sequence). The CDR3 sequence is 14 residues long.